This TCR beta chain comes out of a study of a mutant IDH1 vaccine in newly diagnosed glioma. The V and J ends lost 5 bases and 2 bases respectively, with 12 bases between them. CDR3 length: 13 residues. The germline V gene encodes CDR1 SQVTM and CDR2 ANQGSEA. Time point reported: week 47, end of study. The vaccine gave 300 ug of a 20-mer mutant IDH1 peptide subcutaneously per dose. Concerning this clone: Its antigen is still unknown.

The method was immunoSEQ multiplex PCR; TCRdb's version includes in-frame clones alone and lacks a portion of them. The sample carries 50,000 to 65,000 clones, around 83% recorded once. The chain combines TRBV29-1 with TRBJ2-5; TRBD2 is a possible D gene (5 bases). The sequencing here drew on PBMCs, taken from a glioma patient whose treatment included an IDH1 peptide vaccine. The clonotype comes from a woman in her forties or fifties with glioma. CDR3 in DNA: TGCAGCGTTAACTTCGGGGTTCAAGAGACCCAGTACTTC. Its protein is CSVNFGVQETQYF. The full variable domain, completed using reference TRBV29-1 and TRBJ2-5, is SAVISQKPSRDICQRGTSLTIQCQVDSQVTMMFWYRQQPGQSLTLIATANQGSEATYESGFVIDKFPISRPNLTFSTLTVSNMSPEDSSIYLCSVNFGVQETQYFGPGTRLLVL.